These 4 T cell receptor beta chains were all obtained from the same sample, sequenced in a study of cytomegalovirus exposure and HLA in healthy donors. Primers included in the PCR were 60 Vbeta and 13 Jbeta primers. Some clones are missing from TCRdb's copy, which holds only in-frame ones; the method was immunoSEQ multiplex PCR. This table holds 95,000 to 100,000 clones, about 80% found once. Sample: PBMCs. The receptor source for this set is a female donor in good health and CMV-seropositive.

This chain uses TRBV4-2 with TRBJ2-5; a weak D match, TRBD1 (6 bases). The germline CDR1 and CDR2 sequences are LGHNA and YNFKEQ. CDR3 size: 14 residues. V dropped 4 bases and J dropped 2 bases, with 11 bases sitting between them. CDR3 residues: CASSLRRGQETQYF. In nucleotides, the CDR3 is TGTGCCAGCAGCCTTCGAAGGGGGCAAGAGACCCAGTACTTC.

With respect to this clone: Germline is not matched at one junction end, which may reflect a read error. The chain uses TRBV7-9 and TRBJ2-3, with 11 bases lining up with TRBD2. From germline, CDR1 is SEHNR and CDR2 FQNEAQ (reference sequence). This CDR3 spans 15 amino acids. CDR3 DNA: TGTTCCAGCAGCACGACTAGCGGGGCCACAGATACGCAGTATTTT. Amino acid sequence: CSSSTTSGATDTQYF.

The chain combines TRBV19 with TRBJ2-6, with TRBD1 matching over 11 bases. Trimming removed 6 bases from V and 1 base from J; junction bases left unmatched: 8. The CDR3 covers 18 residues. Germline V gene sequence: CDR1 LNHDA, CDR2 SQIVND (reference sequence). The CDR3 bases are TGTGCCAGTAGGACACGGGACAGGGGGTCGTCTGGGGCCAACGTCCTGACTTTC. Its translation is CASRTRDRGSSGANVLTF.

The chain has TRBV2 and TRBJ1-6, with 7 positions matching TRBD1. The CDR3 consists of 15 residues. Per the germline V gene, CDR1 is SNHLY and CDR2 is FYNNEI. The V and J ends lost 3 bases and 9 bases, in that order; junction bases with no gene match: 8. In DNA, the CDR3 is TGTGCCAGCAGTGAGGGACAGCGAACTTCTTCACCCCTCCACTTT. This gives the protein CASSEGQRTSSPLHF.